A single sample gave rise to the 6 T cell receptor beta chains below, sequenced in a study of blood T cell repertoires in COVID-19. The repertoire was sequenced with immunoSEQ multiplex PCR; TCRdb's copy has only in-frame clones and lacks some. The sample gives 130,000 to 150,000 clones, 84% of which show up once; more than 5% is in the top ten. The sample taken for sequencing was PBMCs or T cells enriched from blood (not recorded which). These receptors were taken from a woman aged 45-59 years who had been exposed to COVID-19.

The chain has TRBV5-1 and TRBJ2-2; TRBD1 is a possible D gene (5 bases). The V gene lost 5 bases and the J gene lost 1 base, with 6 bases spanning the gap. Germline CDR1 is SGHRS and CDR2 is YFSETQ. The CDR3 totals 13 residues. The CDR3 loop is CASRTENTGELFF. The DNA of the CDR3 is TGCGCCAGCAGGACAGAGAACACCGGGGAGCTGTTTTTT.

A few counts support this clone. V and J are TRBV4-1 and TRBJ2-1; a weak D match, TRBD1 (5 bases). Germline V gene data show CDR1 as MGHRA and CDR2 as YSYEKL. The CDR3 extends over 15 amino acids. Trimming took 5 bases from V and 12 from J, leaving 23 bases between them. CDR3 DNA sequence: TGCGCCAGCAGCGCGCTCCTTGGGCCAACTCAGGGGCAGTTCTTC. Translation gives CASSALLGPTQGQFF.

With respect to this clone: Germline and junction disagree at one end, which may indicate a read error. The rearrangement links TRBV3-1 (or the pseudogene TRBV3-2) to TRBJ1-2; 7 bases align to TRBD1. From germline, CDR1 is LGHDT and CDR2 YNNKEL (reference sequence). The CDR3 is 14 residues long. This CDR3 reads CASTQGGAGYGYTF. CDR3 bases: TGTGCCAGCACCCAAGGGGGCGCCGGCTATGGCTACACCTTC.

A single count supports this clone. The CDR3 nucleotides read TGCGCCAGCAGCTTGGATGGGGGGAACGGCTATGGCTACACCTTC. Translated, it gives CASSLDGGNGYGYTF. The chain is built from TRBV5-1 and TRBJ1-2; D might be TRBD1 (5 bases). V was shortened by 0 bases and J by 4 bases, with 13 bases between the two germline ends. There are 15 residues in the CDR3. Germline V gene sequence: CDR1 SGHRS, CDR2 YFSETQ.

About this clone itself: The same CDR3 also results from other DNA sequences found in this sample. The CDR3 loop is CASSLAGGRGEAFF. The DNA for the CDR3 is TGCGCCAGCAGCTTGGCCGGGGGGCGGGGGGAAGCTTTCTTT. The chain carries TRBV5-1 and TRBJ1-1; perhaps TRBD1 as D (6 bases). The CDR3 has 14 residues. V was trimmed by 0 bases and J by 8 bases, leaving 14 bases between them. Germline V lookup: CDR1 SGHRS, CDR2 YFSETQ. The whole variable domain, remainder taken from reference TRBV5-1 and TRBJ1-1, is KAGVTQTPRYLIKTRGQQVTLSCSPISGHRSVSWYQQTPGQGLQFLFEYFSETQRNKGNFPGRFSGRQFSNSRSEMNVSTLELGDSALYLCASSLAGGRGEAFFGQGTRLTVV.

The V call is TRBV7-9, the J call TRBJ1-5; D call uncertain. The CDR3 has 12 residues. The germline V gene encodes CDR1 SEHNR and CDR2 FQNEAQ (reference sequence). V was pared by 4 bases and J by 9 bases, with 10 bases between. The CDR3 sequence: CASSSGGLPQHF. The CDR3 coding sequence is TGTGCCAGCAGCTCAGGAGGATTGCCCCAGCATTTT.